Described below is a single TCR beta chain sequence and its context. CDR1 and CDR2 (germline): MNHNS, SASEGT. This CDR3 is 13 amino acids long. Generation of TCR beta cDNA was performed by 5'RACE template switching incorporating UMIs. TCRdb re-analyzed the 5' RACE reads; it lists each CDR3 protein once, without DNA. The listing records approximately 460,000 distinct CDR3 sequences. The entry originates in a study of T cells expressing NK-cell markers. V usage is TRBV6-1 and J usage is TRBJ1-1; the D gene TCRdb calls, TRBD1, cannot be checked with no DNA. Sequenced material: blood T cells: a sorted CD56 or NKG2C T cell subset, CD4+ or CD8+ T cells, or bulk PBMC T cells (not recorded which). The source is a woman aged 18 to 69 in good health. The CDR3 protein is CASTRIWGTEAFF.